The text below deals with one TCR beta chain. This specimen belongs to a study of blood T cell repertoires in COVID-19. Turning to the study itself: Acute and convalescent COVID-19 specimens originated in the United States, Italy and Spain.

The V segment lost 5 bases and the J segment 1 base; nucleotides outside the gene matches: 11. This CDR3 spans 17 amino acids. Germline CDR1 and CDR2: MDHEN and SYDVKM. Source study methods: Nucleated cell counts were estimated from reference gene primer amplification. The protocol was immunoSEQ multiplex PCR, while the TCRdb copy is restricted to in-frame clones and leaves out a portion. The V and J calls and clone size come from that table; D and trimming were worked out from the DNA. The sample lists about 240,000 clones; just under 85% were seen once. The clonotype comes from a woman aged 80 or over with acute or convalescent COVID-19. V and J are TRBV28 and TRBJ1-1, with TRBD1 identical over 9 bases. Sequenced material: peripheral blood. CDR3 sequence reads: CASSTAHNRGRNTEAFF. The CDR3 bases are TGTGCCAGCAGTACTGCCCATAACAGGGGGCGGAACACTGAAGCTTTCTTT.